The present TCR beta chain was sequenced within a study of shared clonotypes between healthy human individuals. The CDR3 runs to 15 residues. V shed 6 bases and J 5 bases; nucleotides not matched to a gene: 10. The germline V gene encodes CDR1 SEHNR and CDR2 FQNEAQ (reference sequence). Generated by immunoSEQ multiplex PCR, the TCRdb table keeps only in-frame clones and is missing some. This table holds around 330,000 clones, around two thirds found once. The sample taken for sequencing was memory CD4+ T cells sorted from blood. Stated subset: CD45RA-negative fraction. This clonotype was obtained from a young man in good health. The rearrangement uses TRBV7-9 and TRBJ2-1; the match to TRBD1 covers 7 bases. The CDR3 bases are TGTGCCAGCAGAACTCCGGACAGGACAAACAATGAGCAGTTCTTC. It codes for CASRTPDRTNNEQFF.